This is a list of T cell receptor beta chains from one sample in a study of early T cells in non-severe SARS-CoV-2 infection. TCRdb passed the 5' RACE reads through MiXCR, listing each CDR3 protein once. Of approximately 50,000 distinct CDR3 sequences in the sample, almost 9.5% were seen once. Material: whole blood. The receptors stem from an adult who was a healthcare worker with PCR-confirmed SARS-CoV-2 infection or an uninfected control (not recorded which). The CDR3 runs from the conserved cysteine through the conserved F or W. A D gene is named only where the DNA matches it firmly. Size tells how often a clone was seen (once, few, many) or the class of an expanded clone, and some rows leave it out.

abundance	v_gene	j_gene	d_gene	CDR3nt	CDR3aa
many	TRBV16	TRBJ2-5	NA	TGTGCCAGCAGCCCCCGTTTGCAAGAGACCCAGTACTTC	CASSPRLQETQYF
many	TRBV6-6	TRBJ2-5	NA	TGTGCCAGCAGTTTCTACAGGGACCAAGAGACCCAGTACTTC	CASSFYRDQETQYF
NA	TRBV5-1	TRBJ1-1	NA	TGCGCCAGCACCCCTATCGGAGGGTTGAACACTGAAGCTTTCTTT	CASTPIGGLNTEAFF
many	TRBV7-9	TRBJ2-7	TRBD1	TGTGCCAGCAGCTTAGGGTGGCAGGGGGCCTACGAGCAGTACTTC	CASSLGWQGAYEQYF
NA	TRBV4-2	TRBJ2-1	TRBD2	TGTGCCAGCAGCTCGCCTACTAGCGGGAACCTGTTCTTC	CASSSPTSGNLFF
many	TRBV29-1	TRBJ1-1	NA	TGCAGCGCACCAACAGGGACGTTAGATAACACTGAAGCTTTCTTT	CSAPTGTLDNTEAFF
many	TRBV7-2	TRBJ2-3	NA	TGTGCCAGCAGCTTAGACTCTTCGGCAGTCCTAACAGATACGCAGTATTTT	CASSLDSSAVLTDTQYF
NA	TRBV12-3/TRBV12-4	TRBJ1-4	NA	TGTGCCAGCAGTTTATCATTGACGGCAACTAATGAAAAACTGTTTTTT	CASSLSLTATNEKLFF
many	TRBV5-4	TRBJ1-1	NA	TGTGCCAGCAGCTTGGCCGTGCAGAACACTGAAGCTTTCTTT	CASSLAVQNTEAFF
many	TRBV29-1	TRBJ2-1	TRBD1	TGCAGCGTTGTGACCAGTTCGGGACAGGGTGAGCAGTTCTTC	CSVVTSSGQGEQFF
many	TRBV6-1	TRBJ1-4	NA	TGTGCCAGCAGTGAAGCGATCGACGGGGCCCTTGGGAAAAAACTGTTTTTT	CASSEAIDGALGKKLFF
many	TRBV5-4	TRBJ2-3	TRBD2	TGTGCCAGCAGCTACAACGGGAGGGCCTCCACAGATACGCAGTATTTT	CASSYNGRASTDTQYF
NA	TRBV28	TRBJ2-1	NA	TGTGCCAGCAGACCCAGGGCCACCTCTAATGAGCAGTTCTTC	CASRPRATSNEQFF
many	TRBV6-6	TRBJ1-6	NA	TGTGCCAGCAGTGATAGGGTTTATAATTCACCCCTCCACTTT	CASSDRVYNSPLHF
NA	TRBV19	TRBJ2-4	TRBD2	TGTGCCAGTAGTCTTACTAGCGGGAGAGACATTCAGTACTTC	CASSLTSGRDIQYF
many	TRBV28	TRBJ2-7	TRBD1	TGTGCCAGCAGTTTGACCGTGGACAGGGTTAAGCAGTACTTC	CASSLTVDRVKQYF
many	TRBV6-5	TRBJ2-7	TRBD2	TGTGCCAGCAGTCCGACTAGCGGGAGCTACGAGCAGTACTTC	CASSPTSGSYEQYF
NA	TRBV20-1	TRBJ2-2	NA	TGCAGTGCTAGAGATTTAACAGCCCTGAACACCGGGGAGCTGTTTTTT	CSARDLTALNTGELFF
NA	TRBV10-2	TRBJ2-1	NA	TGCGCCAGCAGTGAAGGGCAGGGTACGTACAATGAGCAGTTCTTC	CASSEGQGTYNEQFF
NA	TRBV6-2/TRBV6-3	TRBJ2-5	NA	TGTGCCAGCGACAGGAACGAGGCAGAGACCCAGTACTTC	CASDRNEAETQYF
many	TRBV12-3/TRBV12-4	TRBJ1-1	TRBD1	TGTGCCAGCAGTTCCCGGGACAGGGATGAAGCTTTCTTT	CASSSRDRDEAFF
many	TRBV20-1	TRBJ2-4	TRBD1	TGCAGTGCGCAAGACAGGGCCGGCATTCAGTACTTC	CSAQDRAGIQYF
many	TRBV5-4	TRBJ2-5	NA	TGTGCCAGCAGCTTGGCCGGTTCCCAAGAGACCCAGTACTTC	CASSLAGSQETQYF
many	TRBV18	TRBJ1-3	NA	TGTGCCAGCTCACCGGGACTTTCTGGAAACACCATATATTTT	CASSPGLSGNTIYF
few	TRBV7-9	TRBJ2-7	NA	TGTGCCAGCAGCGCGACACCCTACGAGCAGTACTTC	CASSATPYEQYF